A selection of T cell receptor beta chains follows, all from one sample in a study of cytotoxic CD8 clonotypes in ibrutinib-treated CLL. The method was immunoSEQ multiplex PCR; TCRdb's version includes in-frame clones alone and lacks a portion of them. This repertoire shows some 150,000 clones, roughly 77% found once; its top ten account for under 35%. The source was PBMCs, collected after 12 months of ibrutinib treatment. These receptor sequences come from a human donor with chronic lymphocytic leukemia. The CDR3 runs from the conserved cysteine through the conserved F or W. A D gene is named only where the DNA matches it firmly. Size values are once, few and many counts, or a class for expanded clones, and some rows have none.

V	size	J	D	CDR3	DNA
TRBV9	-	TRBJ1-1	-	CASSKVSNTEAFF	TGTGCCAGCTCCAAGGTCTCGAACACTGAAGCTTTCTTT
TRBV19	-	TRBJ1-2	-	CASTDGGRDYGYTF	TGTGCCAGTACTGATGGGGGCAGGGACTATGGCTACACCTTC
TRBV28	-	TRBJ2-5	-	CASSPTGASVETQYF	TGTGCCAGCAGTCCCACAGGGGCTAGCGTAGAGACCCAGTACTTC
TRBV19	few	TRBJ2-3	TRBD2	CASSIPGGESTDTQYF	TGTGCCAGTAGTATCCCCGGGGGGGAAAGCACAGATACGCAGTATTTT
TRBV7-6	-	TRBJ2-7	TRBD1	CASSLPGQRYEQYF	TGTGCCAGCAGCTTGCCGGGACAGAGATACGAGCAGTACTTC
TRBV19	many	TRBJ2-1	-	CASSTAGEARDEQFF	TGTGCCAGTAGTACCGCTGGAGAGGCCAGGGATGAGCAGTTCTTC
TRBV25-1	-	TRBJ1-2	TRBD1	CASSQTGGYIYGYTF	TGTGCCAGCAGCCAGACAGGGGGCTATATTTATGGCTACACCTTC
TRBV6-1	-	TRBJ2-2	-	CASILLYTGELFF	TGTGCCAGTATTCTTCTCTACACCGGGGAGCTGTTTTTT
TRBV4-1	-	TRBJ2-5	-	CASSQVGGETQYF	TGCGCCAGCAGCCAAGTCGGGGGAGAGACCCAGTACTTC
TRBV6-5	-	TRBJ2-5	-	CASSSSRETQYF	TGTGCCAGCAGTTCCTCTCGAGAGACCCAGTACTTC
TRBV7-9	-	TRBJ1-2	-	CASSPTGTHYGYTF	TGTGCCAGCAGCCCAACGGGCACCCACTATGGCTACACCTTC
TRBV29-1	once	TRBJ1-1	TRBD1	CSVVGVGTANTEAFF	TGCAGCGTTGTTGGCGTTGGGACAGCGAACACTGAAGCTTTCTTT
TRBV28	-	TRBJ2-3	-	CASTGSGRGSDTQYF	TGTGCCAGCACTGGGTCCGGGAGAGGATCAGATACGCAGTATTTT
TRBV7-9	large	TRBJ1-1	-	CASSAFLSEAFF	TGTGCCAGCAGCGCCTTCTTGTCTGAAGCTTTCTTT
TRBV27	few	TRBJ1-4	-	CASSVGRAGYEKLFF	TGTGCCAGCAGTGTGGGGAGGGCGGGTTATGAAAAACTGTTTTTT
TRBV30	-	TRBJ1-5	-	CAWSSANNQPQHF	TGTGCCTGGAGTTCAGCGAACAATCAGCCCCAGCATTTT
TRBV4-3	few	TRBJ2-2	-	CASSQDHSGELFF	TGCGCCAGCAGCCAAGATCATTCCGGGGAGCTGTTTTTT
TRBV10-3	-	TRBJ2-2	-	CAIPDLYTGELFF	TGTGCCATCCCCGACCTCTACACCGGGGAGCTGTTTTTT
TRBV30	few	TRBJ1-2	TRBD1	CAWSRDRGLPGYTF	TGTGCCTGGAGTCGGGACAGGGGGCTCCCGGGCTACACCTTC
TRBV7-6	-	TRBJ2-1	-	CASSFEYNEQFF	TGTGCCAGCAGCTTCGAATACAATGAGCAGTTCTTC
TRBV6-5	-	TRBJ2-7	TRBD2	CASREAGVSYEQYF	TGTGCCAGCAGAGAAGCGGGAGTCTCCTACGAGCAGTACTTC
TRBV9	-	TRBJ2-7	-	CASSVEAGPYEQYF	TGTGCCAGCAGCGTAGAGGCCGGACCCTACGAGCAGTACTTC
TRBV27	-	TRBJ2-3	TRBD2	CASSWGGADTQYF	TGTGCCAGCAGTTGGGGGGGGGCAGATACGCAGTATTTT
TRBV6-1	few	TRBJ1-5	-	CASSRVRGDQPQHF	TGTGCCAGCAGCCGAGTCCGGGGCGATCAGCCCCAGCATTTT
TRBV7-9	-	TRBJ2-5	TRBD1	CASSLVGQGRGWETQYF	TGTGCCAGCAGCTTAGTAGGACAGGGTCGAGGGTGGGAGACCCAGTACTTC
TRBV5-1	-	TRBJ1-2	-	CASSSGGTGYTF	TGCGCCAGCAGCTCGGGGGGGACTGGCTACACCTTC
TRBV7-9	-	TRBJ2-4	TRBD1	CASSFPSQGDIQYF	TGTGCCAGCAGCTTCCCGAGCCAGGGGGACATTCAGTACTTC
TRBV6-5	-	TRBJ2-2	-	CASSYLLPGTGELFF	TGTGCCAGCAGCTACCTTTTGCCAGGGACCGGGGAGCTGTTTTTT
TRBV5-1	-	TRBJ2-7	TRBD2	CASSFERGGLAGGAYEQYF	TGCGCCAGCAGCTTCGAGCGGGGGGGACTAGCGGGAGGAGCCTACGAGCAGTACTTC
TRBV4-3	-	TRBJ1-2	-	CASSEDWTENGYTF	TGCGCCAGCAGCGAAGACTGGACAGAAAATGGCTACACCTTC
TRBV18	-	TRBJ2-2	-	CASSSRDTGELFF	TGTGCCAGCTCATCCAGGGACACCGGGGAGCTGTTTTTT
TRBV9	-	TRBJ1-1	TRBD1	CASSVVGQGEAFF	TGTGCCAGCAGCGTAGTGGGACAGGGGGAAGCTTTCTTT
TRBV7-6	-	TRBJ2-7	-	CASSSQEQRYEQYF	TGTGCCAGCAGCTCTCAGGAACAGCGCTACGAGCAGTACTTC
TRBV6-5	-	TRBJ2-7	-	CASKTGLQGQQYF	TGTGCCAGCAAAACGGGACTCCAGGGCCAGCAGTACTTC
TRBV4-3	-	TRBJ2-7	-	CASSQSPGLGYEQYF	TGCGCCAGCAGCCAGTCACCGGGCCTGGGATACGAGCAGTACTTC
TRBV6-5	-	TRBJ1-2	-	CASGPKGSLTGGYTF	TGTGCCAGCGGACCCAAAGGGAGTCTTACAGGCGGCTACACCTTC
TRBV11-2	-	TRBJ1-2	TRBD1	CASSSNRGRDYGYTF	TGTGCCAGCAGCTCGAACAGGGGGCGCGACTATGGCTACACCTTC
TRBV5-1	-	TRBJ2-3	-	CASSPGHSTDTQYF	TGCGCCAGCAGCCCCGGTCACTCCACAGATACGCAGTATTTT
TRBV27	-	TRBJ1-5	-	CASSSTEGQPQHF	TGTGCCAGCAGTTCCACGGAGGGTCAGCCCCAGCATTTT
TRBV4-1	once	TRBJ2-7	-	CASSLTPQGYEQYF	TGCGCCAGCAGCCTTACTCCACAGGGCTACGAGCAGTACTTC